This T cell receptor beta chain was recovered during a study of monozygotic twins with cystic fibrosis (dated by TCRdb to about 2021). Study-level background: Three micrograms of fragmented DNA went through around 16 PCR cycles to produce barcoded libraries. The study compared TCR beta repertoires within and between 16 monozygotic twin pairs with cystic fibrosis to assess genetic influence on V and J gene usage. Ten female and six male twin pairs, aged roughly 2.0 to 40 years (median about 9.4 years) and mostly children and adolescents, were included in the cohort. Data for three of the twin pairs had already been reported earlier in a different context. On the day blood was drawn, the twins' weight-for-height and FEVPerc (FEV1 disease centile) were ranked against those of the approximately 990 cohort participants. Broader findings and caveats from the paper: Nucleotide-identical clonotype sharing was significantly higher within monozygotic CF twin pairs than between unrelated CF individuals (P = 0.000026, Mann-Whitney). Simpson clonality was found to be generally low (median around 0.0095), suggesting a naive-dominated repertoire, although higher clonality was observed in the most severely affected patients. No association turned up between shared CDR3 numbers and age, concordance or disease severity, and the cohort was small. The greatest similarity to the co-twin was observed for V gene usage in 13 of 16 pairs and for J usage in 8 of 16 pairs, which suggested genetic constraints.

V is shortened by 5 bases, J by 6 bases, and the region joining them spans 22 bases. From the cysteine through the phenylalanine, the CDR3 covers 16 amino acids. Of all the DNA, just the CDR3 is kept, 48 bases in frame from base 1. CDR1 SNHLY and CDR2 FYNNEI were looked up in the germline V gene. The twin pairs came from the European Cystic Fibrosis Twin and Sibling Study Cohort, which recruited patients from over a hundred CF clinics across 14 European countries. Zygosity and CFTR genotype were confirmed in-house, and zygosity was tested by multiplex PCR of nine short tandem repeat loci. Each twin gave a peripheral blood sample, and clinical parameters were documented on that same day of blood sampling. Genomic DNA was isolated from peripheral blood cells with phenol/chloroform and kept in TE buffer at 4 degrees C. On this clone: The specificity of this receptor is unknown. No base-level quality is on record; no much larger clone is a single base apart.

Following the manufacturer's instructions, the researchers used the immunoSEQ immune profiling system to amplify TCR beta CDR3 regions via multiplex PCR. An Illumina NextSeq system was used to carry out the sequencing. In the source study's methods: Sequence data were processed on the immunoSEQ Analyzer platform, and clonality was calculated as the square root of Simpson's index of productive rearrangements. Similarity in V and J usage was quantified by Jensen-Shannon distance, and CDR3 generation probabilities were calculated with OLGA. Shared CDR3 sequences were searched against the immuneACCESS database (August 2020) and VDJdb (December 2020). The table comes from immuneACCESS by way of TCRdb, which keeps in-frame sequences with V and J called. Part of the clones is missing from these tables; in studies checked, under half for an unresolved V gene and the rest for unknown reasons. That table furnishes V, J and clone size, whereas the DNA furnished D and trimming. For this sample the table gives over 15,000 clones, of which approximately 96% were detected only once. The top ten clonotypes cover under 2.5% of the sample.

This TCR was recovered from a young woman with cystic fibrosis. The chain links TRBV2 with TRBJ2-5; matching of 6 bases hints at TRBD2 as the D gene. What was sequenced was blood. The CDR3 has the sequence CASSTGGLGRVKTQYF. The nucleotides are TGTGCCAGCAGTACCGGGGGATTAGGCCGGGTAAAGACCCAGTACTTC.